This T cell receptor (beta chain) comes out of a study of blood T cells in healthy people across ages. Points from the study as a whole: Long-lived donors carried more naive CD4+ cells and greater diversity than aged donors.

Donor samples were obtained from healthy Caucasian individuals from Russia, aged about 6 to 90. Every donor contributed roughly 10 milliliters of peripheral blood by blood draw. This CDR3 is built from 16 residues. Per the germline V gene, CDR1 is ENHRY and CDR2 is SYGVKD. V trimming: 6 bases; J trimming: 5 bases; junction bases outside the gene matches: 12. With a J-beta primer mix and a sample-barcoded 5' primer, a second PCR ran 7 to 11 cycles. TCRdb ran MiXCR on the 5' RACE reads and lists one entry per CDR3 protein. The table lists over 1,300,000 distinct CDR3 sequences, 45% to 70% of them singletons, with more than 6% in the top ten. For this clonotype: What it binds is unknown.

The source of this sequence is a young man in good health. This chain joins TRBV10-3 and TRBJ2-1; the match to TRBD2 covers 8 bases. Input material: blood. The CDR3 sequence is CAISLSGSGSHNEQFF. The CDR3 region has the DNA TGTGCCATCAGCCTCAGCGGGAGTGGGTCCCACAATGAGCAGTTCTTC.